The clone carrying this TCR beta chain was seen once. Its antigen is undetermined. Stated time point: pretreatment peripheral blood. The number of samples from each patient was between 1 and 8, taken pretreatment and on-treatment. This CDR3 is built from 15 residues. V was trimmed by 3 bases and J by 3 bases, leaving 12 bases between them. CDR1 is KGHSH and CDR2 is LQKENI in the germline V gene. Assay used: immunoSEQ multiplex PCR; TCRdb lists only in-frame clones, some missing. This sample carries approximately 90,000 clones, nearly 90% of them seen once, and the ten largest clones take around 1.5%. The sample belongs to a study of PD-L1 blockade in urothelial cancer. Across the study: Timepoints chosen for blood analysis were 3 weeks (second dose) and 6 weeks after treatment start. A median roughly 140,000 T cells were found in blood samples.

Study findings and constraints: Prediction of better survival came from below-median pretreatment blood TCR clonality.

The sequence was collected from a man between 60 and 75 years old with urothelial cancer. The chain joins TRBV18 to TRBJ2-1; possible D gene TRBD1, 5 bases. Source: PBMCs, taken around atezolizumab (anti-PD-L1) treatment. DNA of the CDR3: TGTGCCAGCTCACCCACGCCGACAGACTACAATGAGCAGTTCTTC. It yields the protein CASSPTPTDYNEQFF.